This TCR beta chain appears in the sequencing data of a study of cytomegalovirus exposure and HLA in healthy donors. Whole-study context: Earlier, 180 million or so T cells were analyzed, and 117 million unique TCR beta sequences were found among them.

It was with 60 Vbeta and 13 Jbeta primers that the PCR ran. Here immunoSEQ multiplex PCR was the method, and the copy in TCRdb shows in-frame clones only, minus some. This sample has 100,000 to 150,000 clones, with approximately 71% found just once. Between the trimmed V and J ends, which lost 4 bases and 6 bases, there was a span of 6 bases. The CDR3 contains 12 residues. Germline CDR1 reads MGHRA; CDR2 reads YSYEKL. The rearrangement joins TRBV4-1 to TRBJ1-4, with D possibly TRBD1 on 5 matching bases. This TCR came from a woman aged 50 to 65 in good health and CMV-seronegative. The sequenced sample was PBMCs. The CDR3 region has the DNA TGCGCCAGCAGCCCAGGGTATGAAAAACTGTTTTTT. This translates into CASSPGYEKLFF.